One T cell receptor beta chain is described in this entry. Its antigen is not known. This entry belongs to a study of fetal regulatory T cell absence and autoimmunity. Study-level findings and limits: TRB gene family usage was broadly similar in cord blood and pancreas.

The assay was run at survey level. Only in-frame clones appear in the TCRdb table, and some are missing; sequencing was by immunoSEQ multiplex PCR. There are just over 45,000 clones in the sample; about 80% occur only once, and 0.41% lies in the top ten. Looked up from germline, CDR1 is ENHRY and CDR2 is SYGVKD. CDR3 length: 15 residues. Trimming removed 0 bases at V and 2 bases at J, with 10 bases between. The TCR comes from a newborn boy with IPEX syndrome. Sequencing was performed on cord blood. The chain recombines TRBV10-3 with TRBJ1-2; possibly TRBD1 for D (6 bases). CDR3 sequence: CAISESEGGNYGYTF. For the CDR3, the DNA is TGTGCCATCAGTGAGTCAGAGGGGGGAAACTATGGCTACACCTTC.